The 5 T cell receptor beta chains reported below all come from one sample, sequenced in a study of T cell responses to AZD1222 COVID-19 vaccine. Produced via immunoSEQ multiplex PCR; TCRdb's table is partial and in-frame only. The sample has tens of thousands of clones; less than 90% are singletons. This specimen consisted of peripheral blood, obtained on day 0 of AZD1222 vaccination. The receptors were gathered from an adult in good health.

The V call is TRBV27, the J call TRBJ1-6; the match to TRBD1 covers 7 bases. V lost 8 bases and J lost 10; bases outside the gene matches: 8. Germline assignment: CDR1 MNHEY and CDR2 SMNVEV (reference sequence). CDR3 size: 13 residues. CDR3 region: CASAGGPYSPLHF. The CDR3 region has the DNA TGTGCCAGCGCAGGGGGGCCCTACTCACCCCTCCACTTT.

This rearrangement joins TRBV5-6 to TRBJ2-7, with D tentatively TRBD2 (5 bases). The CDR3 is 14 amino acids. Trimming stripped 4 bases from V and 4 bases from J, with 15 bases between. The germline gives CDR1 SGHDT, CDR2 YYEEEE. The CDR3 region is CASSRGSTLYEQYF. CDR3 nucleotides: TGTGCCAGCAGCCGCGGGTCGACCTTATACGAGCAGTACTTC.

This chain connects TRBV6-5 to TRBJ2-4; D may correspond to TRBD1 or TRBD2 (5 bases each). The length of the CDR3 is 15 residues. Trimming left V 6 bases short and J 0 bases short, with 12 bases between. CDR1 and CDR2 (germline): MNHEY, SVGAGI. CDR3 bases: TGTGCCAGCAGCTTAGGGACCACAGCCAAAAACATTCAGTACTTC. This sequence encodes CASSLGTTAKNIQYF.

This chain joins TRBV30 and TRBJ1-5, with a weak D call TRBD1 (6 bases). This CDR3 contains 14 residues. Germline V gives CDR1 GTSNPN, CDR2 SVGIG (reference sequence). Trimming removed 3 bases from V and 4 bases from J, with 13 bases in between. In DNA, the CDR3 is TGTGCCTGGAGAAGGAGGGGGACTAATCAGCCCCAGCATTTT. Protein sequence: CAWRRRGTNQPQHF.

The genes are TRBV5-4 and TRBJ1-2, with D possibly matching TRBD1 (6 bases). The V gene lost 0 bases and the J gene lost 8 bases, with 14 bases spanning the gap. The germline V gene has CDR1 SGHNT and CDR2 YYREEE (reference sequence). This CDR3 has 14 amino acids. The CDR3 loop reads CASSLATGQDGYTF. In DNA, the CDR3 is TGTGCCAGCAGCTTGGCAACAGGGCAGGACGGCTACACCTTC.